These T cell receptor beta chains were read from a single sample in a study of Ad26.COV2.S vaccination and SARS-CoV-2 variants. TCRdb keeps only in-frame clones here, not all; method: immunoSEQ multiplex PCR. The sample yields roughly 420,000 clones, roughly 90% seen once. Source: peripheral blood, taken in a trial of Ad26.COV2.S vaccine versus placebo. These receptors were collected from a person between 18 and 60 years old who received the Ad26.COV2.S COVID-19 vaccine or a placebo. Both conserved end residues are part of each CDR3. The D gene is left open where the match is weak. Size is omitted from some rows. Given values are once, few, many or a class for expanded clones.

V	J	size	D	DNA	CDR3
TRBV28	TRBJ1-5	NA	NA	TGTGCCAGCTCCTTGGGGGCTAGGGGCAATCAGCCCCAGCATTTT	CASSLGARGNQPQHF
TRBV28	TRBJ1-1	NA	TRBD1	TGTGCCAGCATTCGTCCGGGACAGGTTAACACTGAAGCTTTCTTT	CASIRPGQVNTEAFF
TRBV19	TRBJ2-3	NA	TRBD1	TGTGCCAGTAGTATCTCGGGACAGGGGGGAGATACGCAGTATTTT	CASSISGQGGDTQYF
TRBV5-6	TRBJ1-1	NA	NA	TGTGCCAGCAGCTTGGGTCTCAGGGATTACCCGCGGGAAACTGAAGCTTTCTTT	CASSLGLRDYPRETEAFF
TRBV7-9	TRBJ1-1	NA	NA	TGTGCCACCAGTCTAGGCAGGGGAAACACTGAAGCTTTCTTT	CATSLGRGNTEAFF
TRBV5-1	TRBJ1-2	NA	NA	TGCGCCAGCAGCCCGCATTACTCCGGACAGATCAACTATGGCTACACCTTC	CASSPHYSGQINYGYTF
TRBV2	TRBJ1-1	few	NA	TGTGCCAGCAGCCCCCTGAATACTGAAGCTTTCTTT	CASSPLNTEAFF
TRBV9	TRBJ2-5	NA	NA	TGTGCCAGCAGCGTAGGCCATCGGACCCAGTACTTC	CASSVGHRTQYF
TRBV9	TRBJ2-2	NA	NA	TGTGCCAGCAGCGTAGGAGGAGGTTCCGGGGAGCTGTTTTTT	CASSVGGGSGELFF
TRBV29-1	TRBJ1-2	NA	NA	TGCAGCGCCACACCGACGGGCTTCTATGGCTACACCTTC	CSATPTGFYGYTF
TRBV29-1	TRBJ2-2	NA	NA	TGCAGCGTGGGTTCCGGGGAGCTGTTTTTT	CSVGSGELFF
TRBV28	TRBJ1-2	NA	NA	TGTGCCAGCAGCAGTGGAGGTGACAACTATGGCTACACCTTC	CASSSGGDNYGYTF
TRBV7-8	TRBJ2-7	NA	TRBD2	TGTGCCAGCAGCAGACCCGGGACTAGCGGCGGGGGCGGGCACTACGAGCAGTACTTC	CASSRPGTSGGGGHYEQYF
TRBV19	TRBJ1-1	NA	TRBD1	TGTGCCAGTAGATATACATCAGGGGGATTGGGGAACACTGAAGCTTTCTTT	CASRYTSGGLGNTEAFF
TRBV12-3/TRBV12-4	TRBJ2-7	NA	NA	TGTGCCAGCCTCCAGGGGCCTCAGGACGAGCAGTACTTC	CASLQGPQDEQYF
TRBV6-2/TRBV6-3	TRBJ2-7	NA	NA	TGTGCCAGCAGTAAAGGGGGATCCTACGAGCAGTACTTC	CASSKGGSYEQYF
TRBV12-5	TRBJ1-1	NA	NA	TGTGCTACCGCGAGGGGCGGACTGAACACTGAAGCTTTCTTT	CATARGGLNTEAFF
TRBV19	TRBJ1-1	NA	TRBD1	TGTGCCAGTAGTGGGACAGTGAACACTGAAGCTTTCTTT	CASSGTVNTEAFF
TRBV5-1	TRBJ2-7	NA	NA	TGCGCCAGCAGACTACAGGGAAGGTACGAGCAGTACTTC	CASRLQGRYEQYF
TRBV27	TRBJ2-6	once	NA	TGTGCCAGCAGCATAAGCTCTGGGGCCAACGTCCTGACTTTC	CASSISSGANVLTF
TRBV7-2	TRBJ2-1	NA	TRBD1	TGTGCCAGCAGCTTCGGCCCTACAGGGACAGGCTACAATGAGCAGTTCTTC	CASSFGPTGTGYNEQFF
TRBV29-1	TRBJ1-3	NA	NA	TGCAGCGTTGGGGATGGGGGAGGTGGAAACACCATATATTTT	CSVGDGGGGNTIYF
TRBV5-6	TRBJ1-4	NA	NA	TGTGCCAGCAGCTTGGCAGGTCAGGGGACTAATGAAAAACTGTTTTTT	CASSLAGQGTNEKLFF
TRBV19	TRBJ2-1	NA	NA	TGTGCCAGTAGTATAGGCGGAGGGTATGAGCAGTTCTTC	CASSIGGGYEQFF
TRBV28	TRBJ1-2	NA	NA	TGTGCCAGCAGTTTCGGGACACGAGCTAACTATGGCTACACCTTC	CASSFGTRANYGYTF
TRBV7-6	TRBJ1-2	NA	TRBD1	TGTGCCAGCAGCCCACAGGGGGCCGACTATGGCTACACCTTC	CASSPQGADYGYTF
TRBV28	TRBJ1-4	few	TRBD1	TGTGCCAGCAGCGAAATTTTTGGACAGGACAAAACTAATGAAAAACTGTTTTTT	CASSEIFGQDKTNEKLFF
TRBV27	TRBJ2-3	NA	NA	TGTGCCAGCAGTTTAGCTAGGGGGGGCCCAGATACGCAGTATTTT	CASSLARGGPDTQYF
TRBV6-1	TRBJ1-1	NA	NA	TGTGCCAGCAGTGAAAACAGGTTGGGGGCTTTCTTT	CASSENRLGAFF